This T cell receptor beta chain is drawn from a study of T cells in Graves' hyperthyroidism and ophthalmopathy. Across the whole study: Peripheral blood collection took place at initial diagnosis, before any treatment.

It was RNA transcripts that yielded the amplified TCR beta CDR3 regions. When the TCR CDR3 underwent first-round RT-PCR, the HTBI primer set was used. TCRdb itself ran the multiplex PCR reads through MiXCR, one entry per CDR3 protein. This sample has 640,000 or so distinct CDR3 sequences; roughly 14% occur once, and the top ten carry roughly 4.3%. Ophthalmopathy cases scored 3 or more on the Clinical Activity Score and 4 or more on NOSPECS grade, with duration below 3 months. Isolation of PBMCs was performed on roughly 9 ml fresh peripheral blood. Germline V gene lookup returns CDR1 MDHEN and CDR2 SYDVKM. This CDR3 comprises 21 residues. With V trimmed by 3 bases and J by 0 bases, 19 bases remained unmatched. This clonotype has at least ten counts.

The clonotype originates from a woman in her forties with Graves' ophthalmopathy. The sequenced sample was blood. J is TRBJ2-7 and V is TRBV28; TRBD2 matches 11 bases. The chain's CDR3 is CASSFPSTSGRGRDRSYEQYF. The CDR3 nucleotides read TGTGCCAGCAGTTTCCCGTCAACTAGCGGGAGAGGTCGAGACCGCTCCTACGAGCAGTACTTC.